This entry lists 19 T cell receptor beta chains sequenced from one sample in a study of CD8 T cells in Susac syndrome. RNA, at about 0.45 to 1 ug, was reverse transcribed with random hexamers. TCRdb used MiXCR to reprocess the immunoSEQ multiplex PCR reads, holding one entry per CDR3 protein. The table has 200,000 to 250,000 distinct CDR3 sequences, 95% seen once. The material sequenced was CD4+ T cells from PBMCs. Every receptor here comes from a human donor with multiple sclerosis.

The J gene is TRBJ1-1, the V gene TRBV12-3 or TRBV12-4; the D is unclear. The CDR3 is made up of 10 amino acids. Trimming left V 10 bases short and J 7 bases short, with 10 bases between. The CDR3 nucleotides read TGTGCCACAATTAGAGGTGAAGCTTTCTTT. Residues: CATIRGEAFF.

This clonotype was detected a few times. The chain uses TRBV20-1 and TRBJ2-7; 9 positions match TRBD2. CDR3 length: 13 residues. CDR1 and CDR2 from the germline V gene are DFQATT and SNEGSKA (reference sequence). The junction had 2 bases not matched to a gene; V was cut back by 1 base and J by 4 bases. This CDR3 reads CSARGLAGYEQYF. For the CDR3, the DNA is TGCAGTGCTAGAGGGCTAGCGGGGTACGAGCAGTACTTC.

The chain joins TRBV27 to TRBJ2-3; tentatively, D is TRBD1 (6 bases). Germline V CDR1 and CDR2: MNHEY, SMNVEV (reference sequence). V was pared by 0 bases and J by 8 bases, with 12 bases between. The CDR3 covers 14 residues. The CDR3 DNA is TGTGCCAGCAGTTTATCGTCGGTCAGGGGTACGCAGTATTTT. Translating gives CASSLSSVRGTQYF.

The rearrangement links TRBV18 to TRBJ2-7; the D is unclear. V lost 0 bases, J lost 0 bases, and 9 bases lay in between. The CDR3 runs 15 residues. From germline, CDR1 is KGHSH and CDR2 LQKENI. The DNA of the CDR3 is TGTGCCAGCTCACCACCGTGGCGGAGCTCCTACGAGCAGTACTTC. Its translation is CASSPPWRSSYEQYF.

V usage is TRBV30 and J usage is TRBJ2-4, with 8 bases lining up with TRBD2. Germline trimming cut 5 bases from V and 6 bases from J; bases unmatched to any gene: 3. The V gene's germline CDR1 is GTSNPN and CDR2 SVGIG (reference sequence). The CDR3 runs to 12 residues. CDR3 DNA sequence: TGTGCCTGGGCGGGAGGAGGAAACATTCAGTACTTC. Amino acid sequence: CAWAGGGNIQYF.

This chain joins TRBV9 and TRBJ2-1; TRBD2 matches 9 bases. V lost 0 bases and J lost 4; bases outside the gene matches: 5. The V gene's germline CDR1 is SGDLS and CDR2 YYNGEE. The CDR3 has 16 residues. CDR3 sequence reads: CASSVDGLAGYNEQFF. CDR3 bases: TGTGCCAGCAGCGTAGATGGGCTAGCGGGGTACAATGAGCAGTTCTTC.

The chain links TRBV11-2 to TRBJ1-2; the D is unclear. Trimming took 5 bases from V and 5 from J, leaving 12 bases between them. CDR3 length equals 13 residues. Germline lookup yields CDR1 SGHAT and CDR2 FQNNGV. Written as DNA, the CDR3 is TGTGCCAGCAGCCCAGGCGTAGGGTATGGCTACACCTTC. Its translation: CASSPGVGYGYTF.

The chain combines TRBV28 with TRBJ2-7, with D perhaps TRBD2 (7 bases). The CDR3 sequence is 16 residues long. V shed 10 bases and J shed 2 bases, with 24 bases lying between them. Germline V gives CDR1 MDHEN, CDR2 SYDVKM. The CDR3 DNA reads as TGTGCCACCAAAGGGGGGGGCGGACTGGCCCCCTACGAGCAGTACTTC. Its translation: CATKGGGGLAPYEQYF.

The DNA for the CDR3 is TGTGCCAGCACTGAAGGGACGAACACTGAAGCTTTCTTT. This sequence encodes CASTEGTNTEAFF. The V gene is TRBV28, the J gene TRBJ1-1; a weak D match, TRBD1 (5 bases). Germline values: CDR1 MDHEN, CDR2 SYDVKM. The CDR3 extends over 13 amino acids. V lost 7 bases to trimming and J lost 1 base, with 10 bases between them.

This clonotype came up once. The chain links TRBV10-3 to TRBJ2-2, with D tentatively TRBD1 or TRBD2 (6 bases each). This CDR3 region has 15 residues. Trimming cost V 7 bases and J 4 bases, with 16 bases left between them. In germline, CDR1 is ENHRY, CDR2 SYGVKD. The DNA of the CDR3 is TGTGCCATCACAAGGGATGGAGGGGGCACCGGGGAGCTGTTTTTT. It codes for CAITRDGGGTGELFF.

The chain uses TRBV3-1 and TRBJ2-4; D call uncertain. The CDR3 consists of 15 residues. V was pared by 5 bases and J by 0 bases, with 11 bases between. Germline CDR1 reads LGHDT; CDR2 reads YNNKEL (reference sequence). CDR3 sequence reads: CASSIAVLAKNIQYF. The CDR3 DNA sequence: TGTGCCAGCAGCATTGCGGTTCTAGCCAAAAACATTCAGTACTTC.

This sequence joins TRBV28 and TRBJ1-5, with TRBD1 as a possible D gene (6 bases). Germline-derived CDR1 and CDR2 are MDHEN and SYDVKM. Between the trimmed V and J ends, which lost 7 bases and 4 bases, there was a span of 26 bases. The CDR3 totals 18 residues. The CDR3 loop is CASTPGTPFKSPNQPQHF. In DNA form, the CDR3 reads TGTGCCAGCACCCCCGGGACACCTTTTAAAAGTCCGAATCAGCCCCAGCATTTT.

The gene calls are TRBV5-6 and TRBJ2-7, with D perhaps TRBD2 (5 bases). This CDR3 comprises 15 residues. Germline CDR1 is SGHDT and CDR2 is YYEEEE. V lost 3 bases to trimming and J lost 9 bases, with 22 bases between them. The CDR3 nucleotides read TGTGCCAGCAGCTCGAGTCCGACCGTCTCCGAGGGGCAGTACTTC. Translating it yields CASSSSPTVSEGQYF.

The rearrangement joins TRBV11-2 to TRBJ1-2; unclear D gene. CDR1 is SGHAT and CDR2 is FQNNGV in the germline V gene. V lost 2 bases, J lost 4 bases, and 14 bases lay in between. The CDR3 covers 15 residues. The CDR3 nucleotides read TGTGCCAGCAGCTTAAATGAAGGGTTGGGCTATGGCTACACCTTC. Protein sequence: CASSLNEGLGYGYTF.

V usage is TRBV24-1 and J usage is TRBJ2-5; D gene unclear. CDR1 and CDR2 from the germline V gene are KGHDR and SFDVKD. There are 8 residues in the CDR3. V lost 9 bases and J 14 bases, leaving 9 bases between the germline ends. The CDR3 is CATAGHYF. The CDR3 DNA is TGTGCCACCGCCGGGCATTACTTC.

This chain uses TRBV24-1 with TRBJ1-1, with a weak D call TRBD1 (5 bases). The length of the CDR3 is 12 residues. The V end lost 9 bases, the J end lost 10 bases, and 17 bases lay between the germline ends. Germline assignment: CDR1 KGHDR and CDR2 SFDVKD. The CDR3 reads CATGDRTGRAFF. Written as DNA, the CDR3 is TGTGCCACCGGAGACCGTACAGGACGAGCTTTCTTT.

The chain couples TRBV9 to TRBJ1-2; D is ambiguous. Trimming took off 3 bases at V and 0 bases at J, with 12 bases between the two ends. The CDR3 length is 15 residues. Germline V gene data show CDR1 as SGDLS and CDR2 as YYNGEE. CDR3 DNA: TGTGCCAGCAGCGGAGACGTCGATGCTAACTATGGCTACACCTTC. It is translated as CASSGDVDANYGYTF.

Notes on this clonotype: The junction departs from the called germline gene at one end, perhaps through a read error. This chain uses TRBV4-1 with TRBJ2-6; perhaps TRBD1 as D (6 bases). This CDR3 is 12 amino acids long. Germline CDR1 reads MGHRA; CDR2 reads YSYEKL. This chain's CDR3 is CASSQDGGRSPF. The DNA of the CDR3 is TGCGCCAGCAGCCAAGATGGGGGCCGATCCCCTTTC.

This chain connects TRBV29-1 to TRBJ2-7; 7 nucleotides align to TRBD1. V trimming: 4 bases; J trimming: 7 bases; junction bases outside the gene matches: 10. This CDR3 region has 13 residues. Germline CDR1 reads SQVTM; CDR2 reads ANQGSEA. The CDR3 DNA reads TGCAGCGTTGGGGACAGCGAAGTGAGAGAGCAGTACTTC. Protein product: CSVGDSEVREQYF.